This T cell receptor beta chain is drawn from a study of blood T cells in healthy people across ages. Isolated per sample were at least 6 million PBMCs. A second PCR, run for roughly 7 to 11 cycles, used a sample-barcoded 5' primer plus a J-beta primer mix. TCRdb re-called the 5' RACE reads with MiXCR, one entry per CDR3 protein. The sample includes some 1.8 million distinct CDR3 sequences, approximately 40% seen only once; the top ten take about 23%. Comments on this clonotype: Its antigen is unknown.

Study-wide findings and caveats: Naive T cell percentage showed a strong correlation with TCR beta diversity. Observed TCR beta diversity per million T cells went down as age went up. This fall followed a roughly linear course with age.

The CDR3 is made up of 17 amino acids. Trimming took 2 bases from V and 2 from J, leaving 19 bases between them. Germline V gene sequence: CDR1 DFQATT, CDR2 SNEGSKA (reference sequence). This sequence was found in a human donor in good health. Source material: blood. This sequence joins TRBV20-1 and TRBJ2-1; D might be TRBD2 (7 bases). This CDR3 is CSARSSRGAGTYNEQFF. CDR3 DNA: TGCAGTGCTAGATCGAGTCGGGGGGCCGGAACCTACAATGAGCAGTTCTTC.